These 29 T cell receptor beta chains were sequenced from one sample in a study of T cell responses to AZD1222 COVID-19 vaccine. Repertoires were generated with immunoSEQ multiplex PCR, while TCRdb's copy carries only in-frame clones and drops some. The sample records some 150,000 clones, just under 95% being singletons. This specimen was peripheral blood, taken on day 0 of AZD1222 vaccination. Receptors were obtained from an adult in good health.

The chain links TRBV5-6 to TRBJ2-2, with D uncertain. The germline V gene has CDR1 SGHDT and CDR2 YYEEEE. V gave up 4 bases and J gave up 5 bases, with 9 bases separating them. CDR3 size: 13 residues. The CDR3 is CASSLIGTGELFF. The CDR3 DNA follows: TGTGCCAGCAGCCTAATAGGAACCGGGGAGCTGTTTTTT.

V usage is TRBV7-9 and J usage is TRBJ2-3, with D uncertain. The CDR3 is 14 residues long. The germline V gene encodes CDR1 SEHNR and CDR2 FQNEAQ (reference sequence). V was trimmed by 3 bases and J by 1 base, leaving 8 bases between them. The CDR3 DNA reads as TGTGCCAGCAGCTTGGCCTGGGGCACAGATACGCAGTATTTT. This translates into CASSLAWGTDTQYF.

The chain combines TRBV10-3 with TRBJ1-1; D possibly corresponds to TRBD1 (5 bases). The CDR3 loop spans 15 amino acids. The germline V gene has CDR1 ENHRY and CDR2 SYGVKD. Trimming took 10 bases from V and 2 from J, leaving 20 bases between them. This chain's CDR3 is CATRHVQGLNTEAFF. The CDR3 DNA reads TGTGCCACCCGACACGTTCAGGGCTTAAACACTGAAGCTTTCTTT.

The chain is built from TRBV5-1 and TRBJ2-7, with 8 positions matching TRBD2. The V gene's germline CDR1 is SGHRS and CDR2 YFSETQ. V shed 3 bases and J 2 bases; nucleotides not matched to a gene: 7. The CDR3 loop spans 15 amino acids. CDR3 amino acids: CASSSIAGSAYEQYF. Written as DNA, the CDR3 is TGCGCCAGCAGCTCGATAGCGGGGTCCGCCTACGAGCAGTACTTC.

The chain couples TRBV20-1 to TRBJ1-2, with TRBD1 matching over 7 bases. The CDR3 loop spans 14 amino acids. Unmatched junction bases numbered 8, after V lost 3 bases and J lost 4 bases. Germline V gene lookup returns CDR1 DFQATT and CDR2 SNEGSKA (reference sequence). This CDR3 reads CSASRAGGTYGYTF. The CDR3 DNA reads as TGCAGTGCTAGTCGGGCAGGGGGAACCTATGGCTACACCTTC.

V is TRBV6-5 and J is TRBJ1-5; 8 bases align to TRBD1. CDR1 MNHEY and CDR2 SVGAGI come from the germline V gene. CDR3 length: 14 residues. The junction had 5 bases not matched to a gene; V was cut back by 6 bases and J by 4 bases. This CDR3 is CASRATGGNQPQHF. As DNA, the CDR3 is TGTGCCAGCAGGGCTACAGGGGGTAATCAGCCCCAGCATTTT.

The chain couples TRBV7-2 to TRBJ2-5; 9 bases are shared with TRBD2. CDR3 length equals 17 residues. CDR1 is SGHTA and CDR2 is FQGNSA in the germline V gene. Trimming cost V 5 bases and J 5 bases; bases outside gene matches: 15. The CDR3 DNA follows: TGTGCCAGCAGCAGCTCCAGTTGGCGGGGGGGCGTCGAGACCCAGTACTTC. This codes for CASSSSSWRGGVETQYF.

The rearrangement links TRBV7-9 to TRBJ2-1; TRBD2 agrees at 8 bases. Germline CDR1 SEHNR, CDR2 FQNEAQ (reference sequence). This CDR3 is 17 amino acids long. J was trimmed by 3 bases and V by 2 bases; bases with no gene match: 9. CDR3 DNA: TGTGCCAGCAGCTTATCATGGGCCAGCGGGAGCTACAATGAGCAGTTCTTC. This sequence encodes CASSLSWASGSYNEQFF.

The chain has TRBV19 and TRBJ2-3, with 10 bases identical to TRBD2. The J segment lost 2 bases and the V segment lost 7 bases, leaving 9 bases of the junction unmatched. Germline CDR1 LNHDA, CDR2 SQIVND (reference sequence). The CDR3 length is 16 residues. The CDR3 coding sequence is TGTGCCAGTAAAAGCGGGGGGGCCACCCCCACAGATACGCAGTATTTT. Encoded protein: CASKSGGATPTDTQYF.

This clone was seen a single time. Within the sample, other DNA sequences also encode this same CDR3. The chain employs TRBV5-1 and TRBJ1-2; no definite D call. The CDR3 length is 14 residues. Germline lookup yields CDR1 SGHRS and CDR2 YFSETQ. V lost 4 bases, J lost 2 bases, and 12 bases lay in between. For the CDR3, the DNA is TGCGCCAGCAGCCTCGGCGAGGGAAACTATGGCTACACCTTC. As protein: CASSLGEGNYGYTF.

This CDR3 is CASSLLATGELFF. The CDR3 nucleotides are TGTGCCAGCAGCTTGCTAGCAACCGGGGAGCTGTTTTTT. The V call is TRBV11-2, the J call TRBJ2-2; TRBD2 is a possible D gene (5 bases). Trimming stripped 3 bases from V and 5 bases from J, with 7 bases between. The CDR3 is 13 amino acids. Germline CDR1 is SGHAT and CDR2 is FQNNGV.

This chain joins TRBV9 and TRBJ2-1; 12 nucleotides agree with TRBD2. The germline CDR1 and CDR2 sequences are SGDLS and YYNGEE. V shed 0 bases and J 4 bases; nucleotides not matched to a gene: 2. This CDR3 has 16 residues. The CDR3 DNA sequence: TGTGCCAGCAGCGTAGGGACTAGCGGGGCGTACAATGAGCAGTTCTTC. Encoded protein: CASSVGTSGAYNEQFF.

In DNA, the CDR3 is TGTGCCAGCAGTTTACGGACACTATTCTATGGCTACACCTTC. It yields the protein CASSLRTLFYGYTF. The chain carries TRBV28 and TRBJ1-2; possibly TRBD1 for D (5 bases). Trimming cost V 2 bases and J 4 bases, with 11 bases left between them. The CDR3 loop spans 14 amino acids. Germline V gene data show CDR1 as MDHEN and CDR2 as SYDVKM.

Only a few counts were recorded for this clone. CDR3 protein: CASSSDRRGYTF. The CDR3 DNA reads TGTGCCAGCAGCTCCGACAGGCGCGGCTACACCTTC. V and J are TRBV11-2 and TRBJ1-2; tentative D call: TRBD1 (6 bases). The CDR3 runs 12 residues. V was clipped by 4 bases and J by 8 bases, with 11 bases between them. In germline, CDR1 is SGHAT, CDR2 FQNNGV.

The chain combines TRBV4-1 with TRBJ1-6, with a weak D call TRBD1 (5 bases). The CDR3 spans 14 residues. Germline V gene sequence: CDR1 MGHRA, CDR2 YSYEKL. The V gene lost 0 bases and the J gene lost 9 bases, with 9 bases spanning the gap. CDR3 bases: TGCGCCAGCAGCCAAGAAGGGGATACTTCACCCCTCCACTTT. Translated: CASSQEGDTSPLHF.

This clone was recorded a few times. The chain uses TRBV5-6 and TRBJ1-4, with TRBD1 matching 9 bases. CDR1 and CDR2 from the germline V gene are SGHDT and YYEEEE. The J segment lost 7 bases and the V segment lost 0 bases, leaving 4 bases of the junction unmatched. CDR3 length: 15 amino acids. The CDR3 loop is CASSLEGDRVEKLFF. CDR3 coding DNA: TGTGCCAGCAGCTTGGAAGGGGACAGGGTTGAAAAACTGTTTTTT.

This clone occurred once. CDR3 nucleotide sequence: TGTGCCAGCAGCGGGACGGCCTCTGGGGCCAACGTCCTGACTTTC. As protein: CASSGTASGANVLTF. The V gene is TRBV2, the J gene TRBJ2-6, with D perhaps being TRBD1 or TRBD2 (5 bases each). Trimming pared 6 bases from V and 0 bases from J, leaving 9 bases between. Germline CDR1 SNHLY, CDR2 FYNNEI. The CDR3 contains 15 residues.

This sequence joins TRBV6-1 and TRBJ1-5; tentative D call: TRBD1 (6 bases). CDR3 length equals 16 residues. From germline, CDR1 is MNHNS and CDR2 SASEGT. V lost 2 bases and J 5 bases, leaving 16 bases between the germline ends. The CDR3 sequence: CASSENGGLGDQPQHF. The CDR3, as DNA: TGTGCCAGCAGTGAAAACGGGGGGCTGGGGGATCAGCCCCAGCATTTT.

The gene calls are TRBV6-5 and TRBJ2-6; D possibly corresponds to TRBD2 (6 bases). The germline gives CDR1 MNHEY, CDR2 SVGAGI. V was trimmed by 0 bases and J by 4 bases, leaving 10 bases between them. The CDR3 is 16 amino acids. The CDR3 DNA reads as TGTGCCAGCAGTTACTCTGGGGGGTTAGGGGCCAACGTCCTGACTTTC. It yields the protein CASSYSGGLGANVLTF.

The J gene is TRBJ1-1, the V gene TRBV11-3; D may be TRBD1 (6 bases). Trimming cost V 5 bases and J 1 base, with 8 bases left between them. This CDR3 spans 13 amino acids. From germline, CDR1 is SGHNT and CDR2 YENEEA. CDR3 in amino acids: CASSQDRNTEAFF. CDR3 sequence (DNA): TGTGCCAGCAGCCAGGACAGGAACACTGAAGCTTTCTTT.

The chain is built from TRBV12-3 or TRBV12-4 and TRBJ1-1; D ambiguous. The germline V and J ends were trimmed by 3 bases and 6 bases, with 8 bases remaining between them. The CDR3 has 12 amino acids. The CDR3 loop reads CASSFNWPEAFF. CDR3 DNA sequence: TGTGCCAGCAGTTTTAATTGGCCTGAAGCTTTCTTT.

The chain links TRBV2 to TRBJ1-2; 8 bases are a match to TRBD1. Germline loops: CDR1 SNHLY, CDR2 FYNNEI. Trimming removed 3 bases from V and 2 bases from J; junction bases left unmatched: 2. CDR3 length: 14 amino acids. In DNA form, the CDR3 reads TGTGCCAGCAGTGATAACAGGGGGAACTATGGCTACACCTTC. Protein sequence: CASSDNRGNYGYTF.

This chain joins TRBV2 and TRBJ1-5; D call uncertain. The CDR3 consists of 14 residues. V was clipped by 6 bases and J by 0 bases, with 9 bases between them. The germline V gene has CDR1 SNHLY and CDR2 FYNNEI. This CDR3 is CASRDRYSNQPQHF. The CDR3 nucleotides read TGTGCCAGCAGGGACCGGTATAGCAATCAGCCCCAGCATTTT.

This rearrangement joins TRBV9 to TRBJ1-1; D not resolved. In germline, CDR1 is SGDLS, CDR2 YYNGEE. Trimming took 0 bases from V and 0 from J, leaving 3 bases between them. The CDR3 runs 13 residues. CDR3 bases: TGTGCCAGCAGCGTAGACTTGAACACTGAAGCTTTCTTT. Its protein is CASSVDLNTEAFF.

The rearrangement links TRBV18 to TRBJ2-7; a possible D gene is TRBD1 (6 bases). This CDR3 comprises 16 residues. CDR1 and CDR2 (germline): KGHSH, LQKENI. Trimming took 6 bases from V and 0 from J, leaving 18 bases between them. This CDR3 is CASSPKQGSSSYEQYF. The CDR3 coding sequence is TGTGCCAGCTCGCCGAAACAGGGCTCGAGCTCCTACGAGCAGTACTTC.

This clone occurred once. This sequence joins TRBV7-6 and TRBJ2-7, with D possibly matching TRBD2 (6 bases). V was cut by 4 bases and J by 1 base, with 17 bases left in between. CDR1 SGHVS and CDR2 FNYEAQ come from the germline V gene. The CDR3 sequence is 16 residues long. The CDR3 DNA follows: TGTGCCAGCAGCTCTGCCCTCCGGGGGAAGTCCTACGAGCAGTACTTC. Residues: CASSSALRGKSYEQYF.

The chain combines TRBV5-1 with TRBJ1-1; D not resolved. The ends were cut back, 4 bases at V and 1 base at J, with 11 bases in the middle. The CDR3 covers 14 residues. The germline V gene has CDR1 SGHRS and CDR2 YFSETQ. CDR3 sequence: CASSAQTSNTEAFF. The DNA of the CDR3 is TGCGCCAGCAGCGCGCAGACGTCGAACACTGAAGCTTTCTTT.

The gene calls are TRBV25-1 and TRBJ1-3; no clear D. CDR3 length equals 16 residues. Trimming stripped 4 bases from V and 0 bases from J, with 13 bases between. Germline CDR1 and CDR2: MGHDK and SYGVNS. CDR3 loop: CASSAETYRSGNTIYF. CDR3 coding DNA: TGTGCCAGCAGTGCTGAGACTTACCGCTCTGGAAACACCATATATTTT.

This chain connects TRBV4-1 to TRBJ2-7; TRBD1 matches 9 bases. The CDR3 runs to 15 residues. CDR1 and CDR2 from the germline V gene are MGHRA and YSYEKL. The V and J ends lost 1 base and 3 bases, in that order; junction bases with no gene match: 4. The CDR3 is CASSQGGTGNYEQYF. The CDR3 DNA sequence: TGCGCCAGCAGCCAAGGGGGGACAGGGAACTACGAGCAGTACTTC.